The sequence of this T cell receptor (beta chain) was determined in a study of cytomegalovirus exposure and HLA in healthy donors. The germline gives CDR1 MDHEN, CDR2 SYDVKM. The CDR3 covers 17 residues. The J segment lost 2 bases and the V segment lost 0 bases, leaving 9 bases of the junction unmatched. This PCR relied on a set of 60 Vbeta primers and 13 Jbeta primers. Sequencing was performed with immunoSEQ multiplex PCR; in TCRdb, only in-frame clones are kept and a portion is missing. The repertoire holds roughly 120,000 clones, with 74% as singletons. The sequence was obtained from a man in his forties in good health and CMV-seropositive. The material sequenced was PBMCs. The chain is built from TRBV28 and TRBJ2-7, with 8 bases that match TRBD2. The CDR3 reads CASSLWLAGRGTYEQYF. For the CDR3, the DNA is TGTGCCAGCAGTTTATGGTTAGCGGGAAGAGGTACCTACGAGCAGTACTTC.